The entry below gives a single TCR beta chain sequence along with its context. These data come from a study of blood T cell repertoires in COVID-19. The CDR3 spans 15 residues. The J segment lost 6 bases and the V segment lost 2 bases, leaving 6 bases of the junction unmatched. Germline-derived CDR1 and CDR2 are MNHEY and SVGAGI. Repertoires were generated with immunoSEQ multiplex PCR, while TCRdb's copy carries only in-frame clones and drops some. This table has 350,000 to 450,000 clones, 70% to 90% appearing once. The sample consisted of peripheral blood. The V call is TRBV6-5, the J call TRBJ2-7; 11 bases fit TRBD1. The source is a human donor in a cohort sampled during active COVID-19. CDR3 protein: CASSYRGQGGSEQYF. The CDR3 DNA reads TGTGCCAGCAGTTACCGGGGACAGGGGGGTAGCGAGCAGTACTTC.